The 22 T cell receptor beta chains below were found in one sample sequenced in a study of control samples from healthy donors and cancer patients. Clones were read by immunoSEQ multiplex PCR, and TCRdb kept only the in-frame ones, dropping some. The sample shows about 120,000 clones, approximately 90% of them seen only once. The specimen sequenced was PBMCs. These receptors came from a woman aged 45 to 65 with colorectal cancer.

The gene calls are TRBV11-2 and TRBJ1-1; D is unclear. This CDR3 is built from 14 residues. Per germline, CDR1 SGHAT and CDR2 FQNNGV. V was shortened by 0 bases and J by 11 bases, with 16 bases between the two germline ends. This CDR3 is CASSLDLPKEMAFF. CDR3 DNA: TGTGCCAGCAGCTTAGATCTCCCGAAAGAGATGGCTTTCTTT.

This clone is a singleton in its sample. The CDR3 region is CASSFAEDTQYF. The CDR3 nucleotides are TGTGCCAGCAGCTTCGCCGAAGATACGCAGTATTTT. This chain connects TRBV11-2 to TRBJ2-3, with D uncertain. This CDR3 region has 12 residues. V was shortened by 3 bases and J by 5 bases, with 6 bases between the two germline ends. From germline, CDR1 is SGHAT and CDR2 FQNNGV.

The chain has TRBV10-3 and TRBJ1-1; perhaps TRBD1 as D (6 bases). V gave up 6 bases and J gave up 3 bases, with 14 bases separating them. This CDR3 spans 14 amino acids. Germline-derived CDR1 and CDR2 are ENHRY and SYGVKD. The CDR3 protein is CAISGGPRDTEAFF. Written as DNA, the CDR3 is TGTGCCATCAGCGGGGGGCCTAGGGACACTGAAGCTTTCTTT.

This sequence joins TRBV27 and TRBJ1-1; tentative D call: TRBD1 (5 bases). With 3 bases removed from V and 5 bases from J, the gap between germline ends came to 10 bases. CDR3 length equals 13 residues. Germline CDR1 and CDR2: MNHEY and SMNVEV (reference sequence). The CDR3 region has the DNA TGTGCCAGCAGTTTCCGGGGGGGGACTGAAGCTTTCTTT. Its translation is CASSFRGGTEAFF.

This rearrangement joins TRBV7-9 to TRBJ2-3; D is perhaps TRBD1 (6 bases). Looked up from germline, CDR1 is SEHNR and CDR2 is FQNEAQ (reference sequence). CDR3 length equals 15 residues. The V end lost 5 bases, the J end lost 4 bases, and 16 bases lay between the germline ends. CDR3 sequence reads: CASSQQRGNADTQYF. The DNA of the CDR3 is TGTGCCAGCAGCCAACAGAGGGGGAACGCAGATACGCAGTATTTT.

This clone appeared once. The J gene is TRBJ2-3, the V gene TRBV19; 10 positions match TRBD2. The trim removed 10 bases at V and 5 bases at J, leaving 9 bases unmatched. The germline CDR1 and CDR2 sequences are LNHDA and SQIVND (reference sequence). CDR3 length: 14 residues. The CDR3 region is CAISPSGGGDTQYF. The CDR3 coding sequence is TGTGCCATCAGCCCTAGCGGGGGTGGAGATACGCAGTATTTT. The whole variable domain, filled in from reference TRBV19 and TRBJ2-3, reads DGGITQSPKYLFRKEGQNVTLSCEQNLNHDAMYWYRQDPGQGLRLIYYSQIVNDFQKGDIAEGYSVSREKKESFPLTVTSAQKNPTAFYLCAISPSGGGDTQYFGPGTRLTVL.

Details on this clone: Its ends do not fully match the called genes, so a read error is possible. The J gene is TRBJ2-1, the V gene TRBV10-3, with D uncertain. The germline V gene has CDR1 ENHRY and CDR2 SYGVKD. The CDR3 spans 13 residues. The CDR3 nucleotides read TGTGCCTCCACAGTGGAGTCCTCCGGTTTTGTGATCTTC. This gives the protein CASTVESSGFVIF.

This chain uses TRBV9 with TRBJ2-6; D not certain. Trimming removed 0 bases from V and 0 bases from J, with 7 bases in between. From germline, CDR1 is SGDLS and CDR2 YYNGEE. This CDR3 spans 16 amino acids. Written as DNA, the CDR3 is TGTGCCAGCAGCGTAGCTACCGGCTCTGGGGCCAACGTCCTGACTTTC. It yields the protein CASSVATGSGANVLTF.

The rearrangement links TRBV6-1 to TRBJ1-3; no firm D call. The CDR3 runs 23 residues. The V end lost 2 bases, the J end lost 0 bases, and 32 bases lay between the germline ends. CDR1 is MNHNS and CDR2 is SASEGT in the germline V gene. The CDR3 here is CASSEYFFHPVVGDPVSGNTIYF. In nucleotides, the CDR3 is TGTGCCAGCAGTGAATACTTCTTCCACCCAGTCGTCGGCGACCCTGTCTCTGGAAACACCATATATTTT.

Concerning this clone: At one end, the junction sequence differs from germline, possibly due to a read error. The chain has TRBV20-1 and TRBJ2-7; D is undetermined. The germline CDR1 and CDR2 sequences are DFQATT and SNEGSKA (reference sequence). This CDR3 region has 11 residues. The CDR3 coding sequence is TGCAGTGCTGGAGAACTTGCCGAGCAGTACTTC. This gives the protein CSAGELAEQYF.

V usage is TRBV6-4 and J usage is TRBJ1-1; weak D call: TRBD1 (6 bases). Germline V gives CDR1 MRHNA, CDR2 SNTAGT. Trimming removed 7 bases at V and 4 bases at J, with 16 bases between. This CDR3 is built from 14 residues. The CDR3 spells CASTPSQGSTEAFF. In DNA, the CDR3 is TGTGCCAGCACCCCTTCCCAGGGGAGCACTGAAGCTTTCTTT.

The CDR3: CAISEHRDSYNEQFF. The DNA for the CDR3 is TGTGCCATCAGTGAGCATAGGGACAGCTACAATGAGCAGTTCTTC. J is TRBJ2-1 and V is TRBV10-3; TRBD1 matches 7 bases. In germline, CDR1 is ENHRY, CDR2 SYGVKD. V lost 2 bases to trimming and J lost 3 bases; unmatched junction nucleotides: 4. The length of the CDR3 is 15 residues.

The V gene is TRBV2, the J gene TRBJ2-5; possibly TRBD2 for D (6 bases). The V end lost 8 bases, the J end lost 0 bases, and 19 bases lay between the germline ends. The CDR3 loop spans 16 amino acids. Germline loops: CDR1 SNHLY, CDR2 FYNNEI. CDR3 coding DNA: TGTGCCAGCGGTCCTAGCGCCTCATGGTACCAAGAGACCCAGTACTTC. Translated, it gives CASGPSASWYQETQYF.

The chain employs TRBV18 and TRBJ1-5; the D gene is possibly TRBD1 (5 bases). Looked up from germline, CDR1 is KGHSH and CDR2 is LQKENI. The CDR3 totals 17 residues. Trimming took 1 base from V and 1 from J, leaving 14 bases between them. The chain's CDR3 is CASSPLGQGRSNQPQHF. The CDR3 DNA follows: TGTGCCAGCTCACCACTAGGGCAGGGCAGGAGCAATCAGCCCCAGCATTTT.

CDR3 sequence: CAWSVGQWEPQHF. CDR3 coding DNA: TGTGCCTGGAGTGTGGGCCAATGGGAGCCCCAGCATTTT. The rearrangement links TRBV30 to TRBJ1-5, with D unclear. Germline assignment: CDR1 GTSNPN and CDR2 SVGIG (reference sequence). Deletions cut 0 bases from V and 8 bases from J, with 11 bases between. CDR3 length equals 13 residues.

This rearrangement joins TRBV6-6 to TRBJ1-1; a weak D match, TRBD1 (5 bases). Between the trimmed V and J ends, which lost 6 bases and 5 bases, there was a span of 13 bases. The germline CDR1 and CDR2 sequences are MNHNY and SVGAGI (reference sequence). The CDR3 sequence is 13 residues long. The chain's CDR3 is CASSKKGETEAFF. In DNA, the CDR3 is TGTGCCAGCAGCAAAAAAGGGGAGACTGAAGCTTTCTTT.

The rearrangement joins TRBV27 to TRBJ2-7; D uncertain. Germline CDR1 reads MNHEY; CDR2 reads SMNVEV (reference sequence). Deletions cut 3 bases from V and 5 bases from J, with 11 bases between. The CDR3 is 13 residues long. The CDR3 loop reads CASSLGEQNEQYF. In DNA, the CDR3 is TGTGCCAGCAGTTTGGGCGAACAGAACGAGCAGTACTTC.

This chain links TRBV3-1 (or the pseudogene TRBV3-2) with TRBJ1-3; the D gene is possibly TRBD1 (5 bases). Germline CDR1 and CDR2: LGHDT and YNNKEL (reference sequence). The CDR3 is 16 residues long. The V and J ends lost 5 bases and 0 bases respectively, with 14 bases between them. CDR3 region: CASSLGLGSSGNTIYF. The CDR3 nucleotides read TGTGCCAGCAGCTTGGGACTGGGGAGCTCTGGAAACACCATATATTTT.

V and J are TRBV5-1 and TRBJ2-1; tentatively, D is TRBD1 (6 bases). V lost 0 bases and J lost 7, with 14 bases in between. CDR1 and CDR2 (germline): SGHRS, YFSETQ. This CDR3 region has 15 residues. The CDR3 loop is CASSLEAGARNEQFF. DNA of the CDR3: TGCGCCAGCAGCTTGGAGGCAGGGGCCAGGAATGAGCAGTTCTTC.

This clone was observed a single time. As DNA, the CDR3 is TGTGCCAGCAGTGAATTGGCAGGTGCGAACACTGAAGCTTTCTTT. Protein product: CASSELAGANTEAFF. This chain connects TRBV25-1 to TRBJ1-1; no clear D gene. Germline CDR1 is MGHDK and CDR2 is SYGVNS. This CDR3 contains 15 residues. V lost 1 base and J 1 base, leaving 10 bases between the germline ends.

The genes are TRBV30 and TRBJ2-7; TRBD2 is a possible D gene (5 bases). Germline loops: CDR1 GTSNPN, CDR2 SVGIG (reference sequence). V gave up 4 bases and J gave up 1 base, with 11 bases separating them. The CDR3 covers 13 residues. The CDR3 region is CAWTVPGSYEQYF. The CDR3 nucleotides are TGTGCCTGGACGGTTCCGGGGTCCTACGAGCAGTACTTC.

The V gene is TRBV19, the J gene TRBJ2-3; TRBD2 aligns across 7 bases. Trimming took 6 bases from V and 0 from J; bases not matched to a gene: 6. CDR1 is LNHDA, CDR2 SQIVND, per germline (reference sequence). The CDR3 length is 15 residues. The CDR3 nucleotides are TGTGCCAGTAGGGTGGGAGGGCCTAGCACAGATACGCAGTATTTT. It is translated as CASRVGGPSTDTQYF.